The rows below give T cell receptor beta chains drawn from one sample of a study of blood T cell repertoires in COVID-19. Here immunoSEQ multiplex PCR was the method, and the copy in TCRdb shows in-frame clones only, minus some. The repertoire holds roughly 230,000 clones, with around 83% as singletons. Sequences were obtained from peripheral blood. Receptors were obtained from a woman between 45 and 60 years old with acute or convalescent COVID-19. Each CDR3 is given with its conserved first and last residue. D genes are given only for firm matches. Clone sizes are given selectively: once, few, many, or a class where the clone is expanded.

d_call,v_call,j_call,clone_size,cdr3_aa,cdr3_nt
TRBD1,TRBV4-1,TRBJ1-4,.,CASSLTRDRGEKLFF,TGCGCCAGCAGCCTCACGCGGGACAGGGGGGAAAAACTGTTTTTT
TRBD2,TRBV27,TRBJ2-1,few,CASSLWLAGGGSYNEQFF,TGTGCCAGCAGTTTATGGCTAGCGGGAGGAGGGTCCTACAATGAGCAGTTCTTC
.,TRBV3-1/TRBV3-2,TRBJ2-3,.,CASSQPSGADTQYF,TGTGCCAGCAGCCAGCCCTCAGGGGCAGATACGCAGTATTTT
.,TRBV28,TRBJ1-1,.,CASSSPLNTEAFF,TGTGCCAGCAGCTCTCCTCTAAACACTGAAGCTTTCTTT
.,TRBV2,TRBJ2-5,.,CASSVNRQETQYF,TGTGCCAGCAGTGTTAACAGACAAGAGACCCAGTACTTC
.,TRBV7-9,TRBJ2-2,.,CASSLARTVNTGELFF,TGTGCCAGCAGCTTAGCGAGGACTGTGAACACCGGGGAGCTGTTTTTT
.,TRBV2,TRBJ1-1,.,CASLPYGGLNTEAFF,TGTGCCAGCCTCCCCTACGGCGGGCTGAACACTGAAGCTTTCTTT
TRBD1,TRBV7-9,TRBJ1-5,.,CASSPRTGGSQPQHF,TGTGCCAGCAGCCCAAGGACAGGGGGCAGTCAGCCCCAGCATTTT
.,TRBV28,TRBJ2-5,.,CASSSNSGLEYF,TGTGCCAGCAGTTCGAATAGTGGTTTGGAGTACTTC
.,TRBV5-4,TRBJ2-1,.,CASSSTGISYNEQFF,TGTGCCAGCAGCTCCACAGGGATCTCCTACAATGAGCAGTTCTTC
.,TRBV15,TRBJ1-1,.,CATSSRGRNTEAFF,TGTGCCACCTCTTCTAGAGGGCGGAACACTGAAGCTTTCTTT
.,TRBV19,TRBJ1-4,.,CASSISSTNEKLFF,TGTGCCAGTAGTATCTCCTCAACTAATGAAAAACTGTTTTTT
.,TRBV19,TRBJ2-7,.,CATQARIFPYEQYF,TGTGCCACTCAGGCCCGGATCTTTCCCTACGAGCAGTACTTC
.,TRBV19,TRBJ1-5,few,CASSIGENSNQPQHF,TGTGCCAGTAGTATCGGGGAAAATAGCAATCAGCCCCAGCATTTT
.,TRBV9,TRBJ1-6,.,CASSVGLNNSPLHF,TGTGCCAGCAGCGTAGGGCTGAACAATTCACCCCTCCACTTT
.,TRBV4-1,TRBJ2-3,.,CASSQAGADTQYF,TGCGCCAGCAGCCAAGCGGGAGCAGATACGCAGTATTTT
TRBD1,TRBV29-1,TRBJ1-5,few,CSVGTGYNQPQHF,TGCAGCGTAGGGACAGGGTACAATCAGCCCCAGCATTTT
.,TRBV15,TRBJ1-3,.,CATSRDLTGHGNTIYF,TGTGCCACCAGCAGAGATCTGACAGGACACGGAAACACCATATATTTT
.,TRBV18,TRBJ1-5,.,CASRMDGNSNQPQHF,TGTGCCAGCAGAATGGACGGGAATAGCAATCAGCCCCAGCATTTT
TRBD1,TRBV27,TRBJ1-2,few,CASSLSPDRVGGYTF,TGTGCCAGCAGTTTATCCCCGGACAGGGTCGGTGGCTACACCTTC
.,TRBV19,TRBJ1-2,.,CASSSRTPLAGYTF,TGTGCCAGTAGCTCAAGAACGCCGTTAGCCGGCTACACCTTC
.,TRBV10-1,TRBJ2-7,.,CASSAAGQHSYEQYF,TGCGCCAGCAGTGCTGCGGGACAGCACTCCTACGAGCAGTACTTC
TRBD1,TRBV5-5,TRBJ1-1,.,CASSRQGNTEAFF,TGTGCCAGCAGTAGACAGGGTAACACTGAAGCTTTCTTT
TRBD2,TRBV14,TRBJ2-7,.,CASSQRGNYEQYF,TGTGCCAGCAGCCAGCGGGGGAACTACGAGCAGTACTTC
.,TRBV27,TRBJ1-2,.,CASTPGPTGLGGYTF,TGTGCCAGCACCCCCGGGCCCACAGGGCTCGGGGGCTACACCTTC
TRBD1,TRBV5-6,TRBJ2-6,.,CASSLVDRVPSGANVLTF,TGTGCCAGCAGCTTGGTAGACAGGGTCCCATCTGGGGCCAACGTCCTGACTTTC
.,TRBV5-6,TRBJ2-1,.,CASSLTASYNEQFF,TGTGCCAGCAGCTTGACAGCCTCCTACAATGAGCAGTTCTTC
.,TRBV7-2,TRBJ2-7,.,CASSYSGDYEQYF,TGTGCCAGCAGTTATTCAGGGGACTACGAGCAGTACTTC
TRBD2,TRBV5-1,TRBJ2-5,.,CASSSAGGPQETQYF,TGCGCCAGCAGCTCGGCGGGGGGGCCTCAAGAGACCCAGTACTTC
.,TRBV19,TRBJ1-5,.,CASSTPGRDQPQHF,TGTGCCAGTAGTACCCCAGGAAGAGATCAGCCCCAGCATTTT
.,TRBV6-5,TRBJ1-5,.,CASSSGVRQPQHF,TGTGCCAGCAGTTCAGGGGTCCGACAGCCCCAGCATTTT